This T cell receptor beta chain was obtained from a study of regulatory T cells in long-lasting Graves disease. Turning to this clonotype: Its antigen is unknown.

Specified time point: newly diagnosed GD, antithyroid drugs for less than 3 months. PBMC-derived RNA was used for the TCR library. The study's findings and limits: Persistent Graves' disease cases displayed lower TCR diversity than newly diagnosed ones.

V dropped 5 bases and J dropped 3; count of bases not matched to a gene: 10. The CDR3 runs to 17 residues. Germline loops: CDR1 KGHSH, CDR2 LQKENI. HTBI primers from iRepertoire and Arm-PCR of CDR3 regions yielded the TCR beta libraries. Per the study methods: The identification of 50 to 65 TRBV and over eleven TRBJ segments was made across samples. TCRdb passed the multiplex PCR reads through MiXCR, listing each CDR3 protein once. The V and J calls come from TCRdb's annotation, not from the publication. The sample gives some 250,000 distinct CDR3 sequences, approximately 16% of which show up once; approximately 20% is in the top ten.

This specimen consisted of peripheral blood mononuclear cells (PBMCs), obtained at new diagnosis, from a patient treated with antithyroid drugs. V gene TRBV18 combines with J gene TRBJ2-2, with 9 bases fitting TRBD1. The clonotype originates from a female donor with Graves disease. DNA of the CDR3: TGTGCCAGCTCAGGGCGAACGGGACAGGGCTACACCGGGGAGCTGTTTTTT. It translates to CASSGRTGQGYTGELFF.